The table lists the clone carrying this T cell receptor beta chain with many counts. Its antigen is not known. The data stem from a study of human T cells and chemical hapten exposure. General study results and limits: The study found that DPC sensitization did not change TCRs above 1 in 1000 frequency. Donor immune responses may differ from healthy people's, since all donors had alopecia.

One entry per CDR3 protein, called by TCRdb with MiXCR from the RACE reads. Here the sample spans under 100,000 distinct CDR3 sequences, around 9.3% being singletons. Trimming left V 3 bases short and J 0 bases short, with 9 bases between. The germline V gene encodes CDR1 LNHDA and CDR2 SQIVND (reference sequence). The CDR3 length is 15 residues. Documented time point: patch test 2, 6 weeks after DPC sensitization. As to treatment: therapeutic diphenylcyclopropenone sensitization with weekly scalp DPC. Every donor had alopecia and was 18 to 70 years old; all were suitable for DPC. Sequencing used whole blood, obtained in connection with sensitization to the hapten diphenylcyclopropenone (DPC). The source of this sequence is a woman aged 45-59 years with alopecia areata. Some clones in this sample may be carry-over from other donors' samples. The rearrangement joins TRBV19 to TRBJ1-5; D remains unclear. CDR3 DNA: TGTGCCAGTAGTATGCCCGGGCTTAGCAATCAGCCCCAGCATTTT. Amino acid sequence: CASSMPGLSNQPQHF.